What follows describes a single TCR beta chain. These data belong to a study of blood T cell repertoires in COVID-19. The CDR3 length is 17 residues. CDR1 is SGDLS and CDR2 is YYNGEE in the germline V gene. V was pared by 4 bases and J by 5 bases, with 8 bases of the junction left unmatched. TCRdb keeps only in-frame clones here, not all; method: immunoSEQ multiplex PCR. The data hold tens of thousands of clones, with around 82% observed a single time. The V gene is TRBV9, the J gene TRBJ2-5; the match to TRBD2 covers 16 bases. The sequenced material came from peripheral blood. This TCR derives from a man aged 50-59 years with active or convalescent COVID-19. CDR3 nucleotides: TGTGCCAGCAGCTCTGGGACTAGCGGGGGGGCCTTGGAGACCCAGTACTTC. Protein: CASSSGTSGGALETQYF.